Shown below are 5 T cell receptor beta chains from a single sample sequenced in a study of regulatory T cells in long-lasting Graves disease. Relying on iRepertoire HTBI primers and Arm-PCR of CDR3 regions, the team built TCR beta libraries. TCRdb used MiXCR to reprocess the multiplex PCR reads, holding one entry per CDR3 protein. The sample lists 400,000 to 450,000 distinct CDR3 sequences, about a sixth occurring once. Stated time point: newly diagnosed GD, antithyroid drugs for less than 3 months. PBMCs were the source of the RNA used for TCR sequencing. These same records also appear under a second study, on T cells in Graves' hyperthyroidism and ophthalmopathy.

Sequencing used peripheral blood mononuclear cells (PBMCs), obtained at new diagnosis, from a patient treated with antithyroid drugs. The receptors were gathered from a woman younger than 45 with Graves disease.

At least ten counts were recorded for this clonotype. The V gene is TRBV27, the J gene TRBJ2-1, with D perhaps TRBD2 (5 bases). The CDR3 spans 14 residues. The germline CDR1 and CDR2 sequences are MNHEY and SMNVEV (reference sequence). Deletions cut 3 bases from V and 3 bases from J, with 9 bases between. The CDR3 nucleotides are TGTGCCAGCAGTTTGAGGGCGATCTACAATGAGCAGTTCTTC. Its protein is CASSLRAIYNEQFF.

This clonotype was counted at least ten times. The rearrangement links TRBV5-8 to TRBJ2-2, with D maybe TRBD1 (7 bases). This CDR3 contains 16 residues. CDR1 and CDR2 from the germline V gene are SGHTS and YDEGEE. Trimming cost V 0 bases and J 5 bases, with 14 bases left between them. CDR3 nucleotide sequence: TGTGCCAGCAGCTTGGCCGGGGGACAGATGACCGGGGAGCTGTTTTTT. This gives the protein CASSLAGGQMTGELFF.

This clonotype was counted at least ten times. This rearrangement joins TRBV5-6 to TRBJ2-7; 7 bases line up with TRBD1. This CDR3 is built from 12 residues. The germline V gene encodes CDR1 SGHDT and CDR2 YYEEEE. With V trimmed by 5 bases and J by 6 bases, 5 bases remained unmatched. CDR3 residues: CASSEQGSEQYF. CDR3 sequence (DNA): TGTGCCAGCAGTGAACAGGGGAGCGAGCAGTACTTC.

Ten or more counts support this clonotype. The rearrangement links TRBV28 to TRBJ2-1; weak D call: TRBD1 (5 bases). The CDR3 runs 13 residues. Germline loops: CDR1 MDHEN, CDR2 SYDVKM. V was clipped by 6 bases and J by 5 bases, with 11 bases between them. The CDR3 is CASRPQTDNEQFF. In DNA form, the CDR3 reads TGTGCCAGCAGGCCCCAGACAGACAATGAGCAGTTCTTC.

This clonotype was seen repeatedly, ten times or more. The DNA for the CDR3 is TGTGCCAGCACCGTACACCATCCTAACACCGGGGAGCTGTTTTTT. Translated: CASTVHHPNTGELFF. The genes are TRBV11-2 and TRBJ2-2, with unresolved D. V was cut by 7 bases and J by 2 bases, with 14 bases left in between. The CDR3 runs 15 residues. From germline, CDR1 is SGHAT and CDR2 FQNNGV.